Each of the 31 T cell receptor beta chains below was sequenced from the same sample in a study of shared clonotypes between healthy human individuals. Libraries were prepared by immunoSEQ multiplex PCR; TCRdb keeps only in-frame clonotypes and omits some of them. The sample gives some 2,500,000 clones, roughly 93% of which show up once; approximately 0.37% is in the top ten. The sequencing sample was made of naive CD4+ T cells from PBMCs. The subset: CD45RA+ positively selected. These receptors originate from a man between 18 and 29 years old in good health. Some clones in this sample may be carry-over from other donors' samples.

The chain couples TRBV4-1 to TRBJ1-5; D is unresolved. The V and J ends lost 0 bases and 4 bases respectively, with 16 bases between them. The CDR3 runs to 17 residues. Germline CDR1 is MGHRA and CDR2 is YSYEKL. The CDR3 is CASSQEVTTGPNQPQHF. The CDR3 nucleotides read TGCGCCAGCAGCCAAGAGGTGACGACCGGGCCGAATCAGCCCCAGCATTTT.

This chain joins TRBV6-5 and TRBJ2-1; a possible D gene is TRBD1 (5 bases). The V gene lost 0 bases and the J gene lost 16 bases, with 22 bases spanning the gap. Germline loops: CDR1 MNHEY, CDR2 SVGAGI. The CDR3 has 15 amino acids. This CDR3 reads CASSYSSGIPVRRFF. The DNA of the CDR3 is TGTGCCAGCAGTTACTCGTCAGGGATTCCCGTTCGGAGATTCTTC.

Here the CDR3 DNA reads TGTGCCAGCAAGGGCGGGAGGGCCTACAATGAGCAGTTCTTC. Translating it yields CASKGGRAYNEQFF. This chain joins TRBV5-6 and TRBJ2-1; 9 bases align to TRBD2. Germline values: CDR1 SGHDT, CDR2 YYEEEE. V dropped 6 bases and J dropped 2; count of bases not matched to a gene: 3. The CDR3 consists of 14 residues.

The chain combines TRBV25-1 with TRBJ2-5, with TRBD1 matching 10 bases. The CDR3 consists of 14 residues. Germline lookup yields CDR1 MGHDK and CDR2 SYGVNS. Trimming cost V 4 bases and J 5 bases; bases outside gene matches: 4. The CDR3 is CASSGDRGFETQYF. CDR3 bases: TGTGCCAGCAGTGGGGACAGGGGATTTGAGACCCAGTACTTC.

The chain uses TRBV7-9 and TRBJ2-7; possible D gene TRBD2, 6 bases. The CDR3 runs 15 residues. The V gene lost 1 base and the J gene lost 0 bases, with 10 bases spanning the gap. Germline lookup yields CDR1 SEHNR and CDR2 FQNEAQ (reference sequence). CDR3 sequence reads: CASSLDTGSSYEQYF. CDR3 nucleotide sequence: TGTGCCAGCAGCTTAGATACCGGGAGCTCCTACGAGCAGTACTTC. The full variable domain, rest sourced from reference TRBV7-9 and TRBJ2-7, is DTGVSQNPRHKITKRGQNVTFRCDPISEHNRLYWYRQTLGQGPEFLTYFQNEAQLEKSRLLSDRFSAERPKGSFSTLEIQRTEQGDSAMYLCASSLDTGSSYEQYFGPGTRLTVT.

The chain uses TRBV19 and TRBJ2-1; TRBD2 is a possible D gene (6 bases). The CDR3 is 15 residues long. V was clipped by 4 bases and J by 0 bases, with 10 bases between them. Germline lookup yields CDR1 LNHDA and CDR2 SQIVND (reference sequence). CDR3 sequence: CASSTGTPSYNEQFF. CDR3 nucleotides: TGTGCCAGTAGTACCGGGACTCCCTCCTACAATGAGCAGTTCTTC.

The chain links TRBV6-5 to TRBJ2-7; D gene unclear. Germline CDR1 and CDR2: MNHEY and SVGAGI. The germline V and J ends were trimmed by 5 bases and 2 bases, with 10 bases remaining between them. This CDR3 comprises 13 residues. Here the CDR3 reads CASSETSPYEQYF. The CDR3 DNA follows: TGTGCCAGCAGTGAGACGAGCCCCTACGAGCAGTACTTC.

This rearrangement joins TRBV11-1 to TRBJ2-1; D possibly corresponds to TRBD2 (6 bases). The V end lost 1 base, the J end lost 7 bases, and 17 bases lay between the germline ends. Per germline, CDR1 SGHAT and CDR2 FQDESV (reference sequence). The CDR3 covers 16 residues. CDR3 DNA: TGTGCCAGCAGCTTAGGTCGGAGGGCCGGTACAAATGAGCAGTTCTTC. This codes for CASSLGRRAGTNEQFF.

The chain combines TRBV28 with TRBJ2-7, with D tentatively TRBD2 (5 bases). Per the germline V gene, CDR1 is MDHEN and CDR2 is SYDVKM. Trimming cost V 7 bases and J 6 bases, with 13 bases left between them. This CDR3 is 12 amino acids long. In nucleotides, the CDR3 is TGTGCCAGCACCGATAGCAGCGGCGAGCAGTACTTC. Amino acid sequence: CASTDSSGEQYF.

This clone has more than one count but fewer than ten. Other DNA sequences in this specimen translate into the identical CDR3. This chain uses TRBV2 with TRBJ1-1, with D uncertain. Germline CDR1 reads SNHLY; CDR2 reads FYNNEI. CDR3 length: 11 residues. V lost 4 bases to trimming and J lost 3 bases, with 3 bases between them. CDR3 protein: CASSVDTEAFF. CDR3 in DNA: TGTGCCAGCAGTGTGGACACTGAAGCTTTCTTT.

The chain recombines TRBV28 with TRBJ1-1, with TRBD1 matching over 7 bases. With 5 bases clipped from V and 1 base from J, the junction kept 7 bases outside the gene matches. CDR3 length equals 15 residues. Germline V gene data show CDR1 as MDHEN and CDR2 as SYDVKM. This chain's CDR3 is CASSLLRTGNTEAFF. The CDR3 DNA follows: TGTGCCAGCAGTCTACTACGGACAGGGAACACTGAAGCTTTCTTT.

The chain joins TRBV5-6 to TRBJ2-3; weak D call: TRBD1 (5 bases). There are 16 residues in the CDR3. Trimming took 4 bases from V and 5 from J, leaving 20 bases between them. Germline assignment: CDR1 SGHDT and CDR2 YYEEEE. The CDR3, as DNA: TGTGCCAGCAGCCCGAGCGCGGCAGGGTCGGGAGATACGCAGTATTTT. Protein sequence: CASSPSAAGSGDTQYF.

DNA for the CDR3: TGCGCCAGCAGCTTCCGCAGGGCTAGCACAGATACGCAGTATTTT. Amino acid sequence: CASSFRRASTDTQYF. This rearrangement joins TRBV5-1 to TRBJ2-3, with D perhaps TRBD1 (5 bases). The germline gives CDR1 SGHRS, CDR2 YFSETQ. The CDR3 has 15 amino acids. V was shortened by 2 bases and J by 0 bases, with 10 bases between the two germline ends.

The genes are TRBV5-1 and TRBJ2-7; D is ambiguous. Trimming removed 4 bases at V and 4 bases at J, with 12 bases between. Looked up from germline, CDR1 is SGHRS and CDR2 is YFSETQ. CDR3 size: 13 residues. CDR3: CASSPGDAYEQYF. The CDR3 region has the DNA TGCGCCAGCAGCCCCGGTGACGCGTACGAGCAGTACTTC. Using reference TRBV5-1 and TRBJ2-7 for the parts outside the CDR3, the full variable domain is KAGVTQTPRYLIKTRGQQVTLSCSPISGHRSVSWYQQTPGQGLQFLFEYFSETQRNKGNFPGRFSGRQFSNSRSEMNVSTLELGDSALYLCASSPGDAYEQYFGPGTRLTVT.

The rearrangement joins TRBV28 to TRBJ2-7; no reliable D call. Germline CDR1 MDHEN, CDR2 SYDVKM. V was trimmed by 2 bases and J by 6 bases, leaving 14 bases between them. The CDR3 covers 14 residues. The CDR3: CASSLVAGDFEQYF. The CDR3 nucleotides read TGTGCCAGCAGTTTAGTCGCCGGAGATTTCGAGCAGTACTTC.

CDR3 coding DNA: TGTGCCTGGAGTGTACCCCCTAGGGGCTACACCTTC. Translation gives CAWSVPPRGYTF. The rearrangement joins TRBV30 to TRBJ1-2; D unclear. The CDR3 loop spans 12 amino acids. The germline gives CDR1 GTSNPN, CDR2 SVGIG (reference sequence). The V end lost 0 bases, the J end lost 8 bases, and 10 bases lay between the germline ends.

The rearrangement joins TRBV4-3 to TRBJ1-4, with a weak D call TRBD1 (6 bases). The V gene lost 2 bases and the J gene lost 6 bases, with 10 bases spanning the gap. Germline CDR1 and CDR2: LGHNA and YSLEER. The CDR3 sequence is 14 residues long. For the CDR3, the DNA is TGCGCCAGCAGCCAATGGGGGGCAGATGAAAAACTGTTTTTT. Its protein is CASSQWGADEKLFF.

The V and J genes are TRBV18 and TRBJ1-5; 8 nucleotides match TRBD1. V gave up 2 bases and J gave up 6 bases; unmatched junction bases: 6. Germline V gives CDR1 KGHSH, CDR2 LQKENI. CDR3 length equals 15 residues. DNA for the CDR3: TGTGCCAGCTCACCAGCAGGGGGCGAGGGTCAGCCCCAGCATTTT. Protein sequence: CASSPAGGEGQPQHF.

A note on this clone: The same CDR3 can be traced to other DNA sequences in this sample. The V gene is TRBV5-1, the J gene TRBJ2-7; D may be TRBD1 (6 bases). The CDR3 is made up of 14 amino acids. V was cut by 3 bases and J by 1 base, with 11 bases left in between. The V gene's germline CDR1 is SGHRS and CDR2 YFSETQ. The CDR3 nucleotides are TGCGCCAGCAGCTCGACAGGTCAATCCTACGAGCAGTACTTC. It is translated as CASSSTGQSYEQYF. Together with reference TRBV5-1 and TRBJ2-7, the CDR3 gives the full variable domain: KAGVTQTPRYLIKTRGQQVTLSCSPISGHRSVSWYQQTPGQGLQFLFEYFSETQRNKGNFPGRFSGRQFSNSRSEMNVSTLELGDSALYLCASSSTGQSYEQYFGPGTRLTVT.

The rearrangement uses TRBV9 and TRBJ2-1; no definite D call. This CDR3 has 12 amino acids. The V end was cut by 0 bases, the J end by 10 bases, with 8 bases between. The germline CDR1 and CDR2 sequences are SGDLS and YYNGEE. The CDR3 bases are TGTGCCAGCAGCGTAGACTACTTAGAGCAGTTCTTC. Residues: CASSVDYLEQFF.

This rearrangement joins TRBV5-6 to TRBJ2-7; 9 bases are a match to TRBD1. Germline loops: CDR1 SGHDT, CDR2 YYEEEE. The CDR3 is 14 residues long. Trimming removed 4 bases from V and 3 bases from J; junction bases left unmatched: 5. CDR3 sequence reads: CASSPLGQGYEQYF. The CDR3 DNA reads as TGTGCCAGCAGCCCCCTGGGACAGGGCTACGAGCAGTACTTC. Complete variable domain (other parts from reference TRBV5-6 and TRBJ2-7): DAGVTQSPTHLIKTRGQQVTLRCSPKSGHDTVSWYQQALGQGPQFIFQYYEEEERQRGNFPDRFSGHQFPNYSSELNVNALLLGDSALYLCASSPLGQGYEQYFGPGTRLTVT.

Only one count was recorded for this clone. The sample holds other DNA sequences that translate to the same CDR3. The CDR3 spells CASSLQGANTEAFF. The CDR3 region has the DNA TGCGCCAGCAGTTTGCAGGGGGCGAACACTGAAGCTTTCTTT. The genes are TRBV5-1 and TRBJ1-1; 8 nucleotides match TRBD1. Germline CDR1 reads SGHRS; CDR2 reads YFSETQ. Losses at the gene ends were 5 bases for V and 1 base for J; bases not matched to a gene: 4. This CDR3 contains 14 residues. The entire variable domain, with the rest obtained from reference TRBV5-1 and TRBJ1-1, is as follows: KAGVTQTPRYLIKTRGQQVTLSCSPISGHRSVSWYQQTPGQGLQFLFEYFSETQRNKGNFPGRFSGRQFSNSRSEMNVSTLELGDSALYLCASSLQGANTEAFFGQGTRLTVV.

The chain joins TRBV19 to TRBJ1-1; D is unclear. Germline lookup yields CDR1 LNHDA and CDR2 SQIVND (reference sequence). The CDR3 spans 13 residues. The V gene lost 4 bases and the J gene lost 8 bases, with 14 bases spanning the gap. CDR3: CASSTTAREEAFF. The CDR3 nucleotides read TGTGCCAGTAGTACAACCGCCCGAGAGGAAGCTTTCTTT.

The gene calls are TRBV4-1 and TRBJ2-7, with a tentative D call TRBD2 (6 bases). Trimming pared 2 bases from V and 9 bases from J, leaving 11 bases between. Germline CDR1 and CDR2: MGHRA and YSYEKL. The CDR3 contains 12 residues. The CDR3 loop reads CASSQPWGVQYF. CDR3 DNA sequence: TGCGCCAGCAGCCAACCGTGGGGGGTGCAGTACTTC.

The chain joins TRBV2 to TRBJ2-3; tentatively, D is TRBD2 (5 bases). The germline V gene has CDR1 SNHLY and CDR2 FYNNEI. The CDR3 is 16 residues long. V shed 0 bases and J shed 6 bases, with 16 bases lying between them. CDR3 sequence (DNA): TGTGCCAGCAGTGAAGCGCGGGCAGGACGGGTGGATACGCAGTATTTT. It specifies CASSEARAGRVDTQYF.

This clone came up once. The V and J genes are TRBV14 and TRBJ2-5; a possible D gene is TRBD1 (5 bases). The germline CDR1 and CDR2 sequences are SGHDN and FVKESK. This CDR3 spans 13 amino acids. The germline V and J ends were trimmed by 5 bases and 9 bases, with 16 bases remaining between them. The CDR3 DNA reads TGTGCCAGCAGCGCAGGGCATCCTCTGCCCCAGTACTTC. Translated: CASSAGHPLPQYF.

This CDR3 reads CASSIEAGNEQFF. Here the CDR3 DNA reads TGTGCCAGTAGTATAGAGGCAGGCAATGAGCAGTTCTTC. This chain links TRBV19 with TRBJ2-1; D unclear. The CDR3 totals 13 residues. Between the trimmed V and J ends, which lost 0 bases and 6 bases, there was a span of 6 bases. From germline, CDR1 is LNHDA and CDR2 SQIVND (reference sequence).

This chain uses TRBV18 with TRBJ2-5; 7 bases agree with TRBD1. The CDR3 has 15 residues. V was clipped by 3 bases and J by 4 bases; unmatched bases: 8. In germline, CDR1 is KGHSH, CDR2 LQKENI. The chain's CDR3 is CASSPGTAAIETQYF. The DNA for the CDR3 is TGTGCCAGCTCACCCGGGACAGCTGCGATAGAGACCCAGTACTTC.

This CDR3 reads CASSPPGRGGNTIYF. CDR3 in DNA: TGTGCCAGCAGCCCGCCGGGCCGGGGTGGAAACACCATATATTTT. The chain combines TRBV25-1 with TRBJ1-3, with D unresolved. The V gene lost 6 bases and the J gene lost 3 bases, with 15 bases spanning the gap. Germline CDR1 reads MGHDK; CDR2 reads SYGVNS. The CDR3 consists of 15 residues.

The chain uses TRBV6-5 and TRBJ1-1; possibly TRBD1 for D (6 bases). Per germline, CDR1 MNHEY and CDR2 SVGAGI. The CDR3 covers 15 residues. Between the trimmed V and J ends, which lost 0 bases and 7 bases, there was a span of 15 bases. As DNA, the CDR3 is TGTGCCAGCAGTTACTCGGACAGAGGGAAGGGTGAAGCTTTCTTT. This encodes CASSYSDRGKGEAFF.

The chain recombines TRBV7-6 with TRBJ2-7, with 7 bases aligning to TRBD1. Germline trimming cut 5 bases from V and 2 bases from J; bases unmatched to any gene: 3. This CDR3 is built from 13 residues. Germline loops: CDR1 SGHVS, CDR2 FNYEAQ. The DNA for the CDR3 is TGTGCCAGCAGCCCCCAGGGGGCCTACGAGCAGTACTTC. This gives the protein CASSPQGAYEQYF.